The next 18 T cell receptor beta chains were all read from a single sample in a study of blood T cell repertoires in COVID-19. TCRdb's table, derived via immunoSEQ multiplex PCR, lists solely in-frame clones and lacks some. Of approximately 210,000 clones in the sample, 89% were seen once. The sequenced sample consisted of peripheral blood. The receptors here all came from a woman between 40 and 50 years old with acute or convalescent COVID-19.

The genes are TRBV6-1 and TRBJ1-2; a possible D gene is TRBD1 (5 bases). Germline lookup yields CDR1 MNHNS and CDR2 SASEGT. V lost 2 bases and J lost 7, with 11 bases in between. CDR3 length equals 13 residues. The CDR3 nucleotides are TGTGCCAGCAGTGAAAGGGGCAGACCTGGCTACACCTTC. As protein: CASSERGRPGYTF.

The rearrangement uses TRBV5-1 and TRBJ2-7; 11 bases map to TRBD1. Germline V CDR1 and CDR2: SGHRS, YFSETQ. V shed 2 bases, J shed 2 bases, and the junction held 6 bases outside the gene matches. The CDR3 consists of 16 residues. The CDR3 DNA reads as TGCGCCAGCAGCTTAACCGGACAGGGGGCAGCCTACGAGCAGTACGTC. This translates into CASSLTGQGAAYEQYV.

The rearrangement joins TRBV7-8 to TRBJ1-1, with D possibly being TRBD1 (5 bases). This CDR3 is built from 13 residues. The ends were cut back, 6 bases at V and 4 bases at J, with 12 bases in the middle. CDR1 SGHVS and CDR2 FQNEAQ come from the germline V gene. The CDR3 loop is CASRPGGTTEAFF. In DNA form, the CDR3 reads TGTGCCAGCAGGCCGGGGGGGACCACTGAAGCTTTCTTT.

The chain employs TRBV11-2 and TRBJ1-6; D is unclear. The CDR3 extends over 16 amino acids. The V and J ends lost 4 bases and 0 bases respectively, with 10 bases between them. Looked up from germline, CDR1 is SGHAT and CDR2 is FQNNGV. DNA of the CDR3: TGTGCCAGCAGCTCCCTCGGGAGCTCCTATAATTCACCCCTCCACTTT. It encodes CASSSLGSSYNSPLHF.

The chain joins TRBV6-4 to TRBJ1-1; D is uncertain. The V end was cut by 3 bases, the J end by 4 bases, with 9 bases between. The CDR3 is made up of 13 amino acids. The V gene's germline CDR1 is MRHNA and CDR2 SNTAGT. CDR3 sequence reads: CASSERSGTEAFF. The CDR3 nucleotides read TGTGCCAGCAGTGAACGGAGTGGCACTGAAGCTTTCTTT.

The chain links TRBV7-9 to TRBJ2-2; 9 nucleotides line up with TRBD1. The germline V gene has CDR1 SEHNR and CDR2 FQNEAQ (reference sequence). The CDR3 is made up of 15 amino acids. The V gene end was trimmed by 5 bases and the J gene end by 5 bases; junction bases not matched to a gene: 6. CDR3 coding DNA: TGTGCCAGCAGCCCAGGTGACAGGGGGACCGGGGAGCTGTTTTTT. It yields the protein CASSPGDRGTGELFF.

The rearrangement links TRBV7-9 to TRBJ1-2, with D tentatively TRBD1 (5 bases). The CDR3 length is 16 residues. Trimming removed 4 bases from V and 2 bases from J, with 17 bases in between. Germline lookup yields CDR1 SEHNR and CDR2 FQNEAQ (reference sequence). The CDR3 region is CASSSTGGVNNYGYTF. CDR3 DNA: TGTGCCAGCAGCTCGACCGGGGGTGTTAACAACTATGGCTACACCTTC. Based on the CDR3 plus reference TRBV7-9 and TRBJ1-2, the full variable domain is DTGVSQNPRHKITKRGQNVTFRCDPISEHNRLYWYRQTLGQGPEFLTYFQNEAQLEKSRLLSDRFSAERPKGSFSTLEIQRTEQGDSAMYLCASSSTGGVNNYGYTFGSGTRLTVV.

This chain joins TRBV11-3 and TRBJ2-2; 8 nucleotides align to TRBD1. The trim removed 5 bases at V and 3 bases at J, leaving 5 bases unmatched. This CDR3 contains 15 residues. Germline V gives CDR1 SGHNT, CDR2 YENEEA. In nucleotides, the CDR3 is TGTGCCAGCAGCCTGACAGGGGAGGACACCGGGGAGCTGTTTTTT. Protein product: CASSLTGEDTGELFF. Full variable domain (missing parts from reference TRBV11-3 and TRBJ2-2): EAGVVQSPRYKIIEKKQPVAFWCNPISGHNTLYWYLQNLGQGPELLIRYENEEAVDDSQLPKDRFSAERLKGVDSTLKIQPAELGDSAVYLCASSLTGEDTGELFFGEGSRLTVL.

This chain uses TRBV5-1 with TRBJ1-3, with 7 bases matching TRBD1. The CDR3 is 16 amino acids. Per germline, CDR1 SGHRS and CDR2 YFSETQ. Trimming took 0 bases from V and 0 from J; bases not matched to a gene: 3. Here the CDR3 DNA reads TGCGCCAGCAGCTTGGGGGACAGCCACTCTGGAAACACCATATATTTT. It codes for CASSLGDSHSGNTIYF. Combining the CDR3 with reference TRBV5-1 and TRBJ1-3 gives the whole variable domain KAGVTQTPRYLIKTRGQQVTLSCSPISGHRSVSWYQQTPGQGLQFLFEYFSETQRNKGNFPGRFSGRQFSNSRSEMNVSTLELGDSALYLCASSLGDSHSGNTIYFGEGSWLTVV.

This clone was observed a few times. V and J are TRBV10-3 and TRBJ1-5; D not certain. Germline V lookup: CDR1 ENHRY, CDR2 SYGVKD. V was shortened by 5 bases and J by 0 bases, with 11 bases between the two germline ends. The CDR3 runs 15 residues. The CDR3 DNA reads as TGTGCCATCAGTAACAGAGAATATAGCAATCAGCCCCAGCATTTT. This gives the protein CAISNREYSNQPQHF.

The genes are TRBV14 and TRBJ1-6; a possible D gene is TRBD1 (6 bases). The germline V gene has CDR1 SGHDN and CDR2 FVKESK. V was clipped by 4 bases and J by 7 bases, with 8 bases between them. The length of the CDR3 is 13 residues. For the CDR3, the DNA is TGTGCCAGCAGCCCACAGGGCAATTCACCCCTCCACTTT. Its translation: CASSPQGNSPLHF.

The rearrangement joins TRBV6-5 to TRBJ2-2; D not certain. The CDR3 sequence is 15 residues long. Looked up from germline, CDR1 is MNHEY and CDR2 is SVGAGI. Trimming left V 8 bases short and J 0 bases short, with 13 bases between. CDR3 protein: CASQWAGSNTGELFF. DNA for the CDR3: TGTGCCAGCCAGTGGGCAGGTTCGAACACCGGGGAGCTGTTTTTT.

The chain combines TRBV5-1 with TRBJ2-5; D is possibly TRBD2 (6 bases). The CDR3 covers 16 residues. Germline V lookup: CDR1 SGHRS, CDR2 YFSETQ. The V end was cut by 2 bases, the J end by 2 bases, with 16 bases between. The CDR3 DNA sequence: TGCGCCAGCAGCTTACGGGGGACCCCAGCTCAAGAGACCCAGTACTTC. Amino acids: CASSLRGTPAQETQYF.

CDR3 nucleotide sequence: TGTGCCAGCAGCTTAAACAGTCTCAATCAGCCCCAGCATTTT. This translates into CASSLNSLNQPQHF. The chain has TRBV7-2 and TRBJ1-5; D is ambiguous. Trimming shortened V by 2 bases and J by 3 bases, and 8 bases separated the two germline ends. The CDR3 has 14 residues. Germline loops: CDR1 SGHTA, CDR2 FQGNSA.

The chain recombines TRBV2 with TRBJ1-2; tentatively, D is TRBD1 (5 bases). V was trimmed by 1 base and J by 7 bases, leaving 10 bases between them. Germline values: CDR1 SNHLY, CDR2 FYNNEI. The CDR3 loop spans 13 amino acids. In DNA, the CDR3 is TGTGCCAGCAGTGAAGGCAGGGAAGGTGGCTACACCTTC. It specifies CASSEGREGGYTF.

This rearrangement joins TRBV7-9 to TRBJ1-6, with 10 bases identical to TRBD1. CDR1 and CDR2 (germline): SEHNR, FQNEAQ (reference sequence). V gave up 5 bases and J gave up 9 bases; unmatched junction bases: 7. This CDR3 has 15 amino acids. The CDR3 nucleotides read TGTGCCAGCAGCCTACGACAGGGGGCCGCTTCACCCCTCCACTTT. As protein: CASSLRQGAASPLHF.

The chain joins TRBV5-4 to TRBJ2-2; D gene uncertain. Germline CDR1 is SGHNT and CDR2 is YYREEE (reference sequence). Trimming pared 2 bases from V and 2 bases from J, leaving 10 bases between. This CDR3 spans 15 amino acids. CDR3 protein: CASSLYNINTGELFF. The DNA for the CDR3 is TGTGCCAGCAGCTTATATAATATAAACACCGGGGAGCTGTTTTTT.

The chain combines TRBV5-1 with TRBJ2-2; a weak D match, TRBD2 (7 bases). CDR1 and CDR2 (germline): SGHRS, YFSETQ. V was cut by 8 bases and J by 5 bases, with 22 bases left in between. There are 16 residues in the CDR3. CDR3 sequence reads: CASRPPGGAGTGELFF. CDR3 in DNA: TGCGCCAGTAGACCGCCGGGGGGCGCGGGGACCGGGGAGCTGTTTTTT. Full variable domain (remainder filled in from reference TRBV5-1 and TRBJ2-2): KAGVTQTPRYLIKTRGQQVTLSCSPISGHRSVSWYQQTPGQGLQFLFEYFSETQRNKGNFPGRFSGRQFSNSRSEMNVSTLELGDSALYLCASRPPGGAGTGELFFGEGSRLTVL.